The next 21 T cell receptor beta chains were all read from a single sample in a study of blood T cell repertoires in COVID-19. Sequenced by immunoSEQ multiplex PCR; TCRdb stores in-frame clones only, minus some. There are 400,000 to 450,000 clones in the sample; about 90% occur only once, and 0.6% lies in the top ten. The material sequenced was PBMCs or T cells enriched from blood (not recorded which). The receptors were sampled from a man between 18 and 35 years old who had recovered from COVID-19.

This clone has a single count. CDR3 amino acids: CASSQDTGGTEAFF. The DNA of the CDR3 is TGTGCCAGTAGCCAGGACACAGGGGGTACTGAAGCTTTCTTT. This chain uses TRBV19 with TRBJ1-1, with 8 bases matching TRBD1. The CDR3 contains 14 residues. Germline V gene sequence: CDR1 LNHDA, CDR2 SQIVND (reference sequence). Trimming removed 6 bases from V and 5 bases from J; junction bases left unmatched: 8.

V usage is TRBV4-2 and J usage is TRBJ2-3; D is perhaps TRBD2 (6 bases). Per the germline V gene, CDR1 is LGHNA and CDR2 is YNFKEQ. This CDR3 is 15 amino acids long. V shed 0 bases and J shed 4 bases, with 11 bases lying between them. The CDR3 DNA reads TGTGCCAGCAGCCAAGAAGGCCAGCGGGCAGATACGCAGTATTTT. It yields the protein CASSQEGQRADTQYF.

This chain joins TRBV2 and TRBJ2-4, with TRBD1 identical over 10 bases. In germline, CDR1 is SNHLY, CDR2 FYNNEI. With V trimmed by 6 bases and J by 6 bases, 11 bases remained unmatched. The CDR3 totals 16 residues. Here the CDR3 reads CASSTLPRTGGNIQYF. The CDR3 DNA reads as TGTGCCAGCAGCACCTTACCCCGGACAGGGGGAAACATTCAGTACTTC.

V usage is TRBV5-1 and J usage is TRBJ1-2; tentative D call: TRBD1 (6 bases). CDR3 length equals 14 residues. V was trimmed by 2 bases and J by 3 bases, leaving 11 bases between them. Germline CDR1 and CDR2: SGHRS and YFSETQ. CDR3 DNA sequence: TGCGCCAGCAGCTTTACGACAGGAGACTATGGCTACACCTTC. The encoded protein is CASSFTTGDYGYTF.

This chain links TRBV27 with TRBJ2-3; weak D call: TRBD2 (6 bases). V gave up 3 bases and J gave up 1 base, with 14 bases separating them. The V gene's germline CDR1 is MNHEY and CDR2 SMNVEV (reference sequence). The CDR3 totals 16 residues. CDR3 region: CASSFGGIGGTDTQYF. The CDR3 DNA reads as TGTGCCAGCAGTTTCGGAGGGATTGGGGGCACAGATACGCAGTATTTT.

V and J are TRBV12-3 or TRBV12-4 and TRBJ2-7, with D possibly being TRBD1 (6 bases). Trimming took off 5 bases at V and 0 bases at J, with 8 bases between the two ends. The CDR3 length is 13 residues. The CDR3 here is CASSTGISYEQYF. DNA of the CDR3: TGTGCCAGCAGTACAGGGATCTCCTACGAGCAGTACTTC.

V and J are TRBV6-2 or TRBV6-3 and TRBJ2-4; D unclear. The CDR3 is 14 residues long. V lost 2 bases to trimming and J lost 7 bases, with 12 bases between them. Looked up from germline, CDR1 is MNHEY and CDR2 is SVGEGT. The CDR3 loop is CASSYAKLRNIQYF. Here the CDR3 DNA reads TGTGCCAGCAGTTACGCAAAACTAAGGAACATTCAGTACTTC.

The CDR3 protein is CASRAGTSGETYEQYF. For the CDR3, the DNA is TGTGCCAGCAGGGCCGGGACTAGCGGGGAAACCTACGAGCAGTACTTC. The chain has TRBV2 and TRBJ2-7, with 13 bases lining up with TRBD2. CDR3 length equals 16 residues. Germline V gives CDR1 SNHLY, CDR2 FYNNEI. J lost 2 bases, V lost 6 bases, and 7 bases had no gene match.

This clone was picked up one time. V and J are TRBV10-3 and TRBJ1-1; TRBD1 matches at 7 bases. J gave up 3 bases and V 2 bases, and 6 bases lay outside the gene matches. The CDR3 loop spans 15 amino acids. In germline, CDR1 is ENHRY, CDR2 SYGVKD. This chain's CDR3 is CAISERGRLDTEAFF. The CDR3 DNA is TGTGCCATCAGTGAGAGGGGGCGCTTAGACACTGAAGCTTTCTTT.

The chain recombines TRBV27 with TRBJ2-7; TRBD2 matches 8 bases. Looked up from germline, CDR1 is MNHEY and CDR2 is SMNVEV (reference sequence). The CDR3 totals 15 residues. Unmatched junction bases numbered 9, after V lost 6 bases and J lost 2 bases. The CDR3, as DNA: TGTGCCAGCAGGCTAAGGTCGGGAGGGCCCTACGAGCAGTACTTC. Translation: CASRLRSGGPYEQYF.

CDR3 in amino acids: CASSPTGGGNQPQHF. CDR3 DNA: TGTGCCAGCAGCCCCACAGGGGGGGGCAATCAGCCCCAGCATTTT. The chain has TRBV2 and TRBJ1-5; the match to TRBD1 covers 8 bases. V lost 6 bases, J lost 2 bases, and 6 bases stayed unmatched. Germline CDR1 and CDR2: SNHLY and FYNNEI. This CDR3 is built from 15 residues. Full variable domain (rest looked up from reference TRBV2 and TRBJ1-5): EPEVTQTPSHQVTQMGQEVILRCVPISNHLYFYWYRQILGQKVEFLVSFYNNEISEKSEIFDDQFSVERPDGSNFTLKIRSTKLEDSAMYFCASSPTGGGNQPQHFGDGTRLSIL.

The V and J genes are TRBV27 and TRBJ1-2; tentative D call: TRBD1 (5 bases). Trimming took 3 bases from V and 6 from J, leaving 8 bases between them. This CDR3 has 12 amino acids. Germline V gene data show CDR1 as MNHEY and CDR2 as SMNVEV (reference sequence). CDR3 bases: TGTGCCAGCAGTTTGAAAGGGGATGGCTACACCTTC. Translation: CASSLKGDGYTF.

The CDR3 nucleotides read TGCGCCAGCAGCCAAGCAGCGCCCGTGAATACACCCCTCCACTTT. Encoded protein: CASSQAAPVNTPLHF. The chain employs TRBV4-1 and TRBJ1-6; D gene ambiguous. V was cut by 1 base and J by 11 bases, with 15 bases left in between. Germline CDR1 reads MGHRA; CDR2 reads YSYEKL. The CDR3 consists of 15 residues.

The CDR3 bases are TGTGCCAGCAGTGAAATGGGACTAGCGGGAATCGAGACCCAGTACTTC. Encoded protein: CASSEMGLAGIETQYF. The chain couples TRBV6-1 to TRBJ2-5; 13 bases are shared with TRBD2. From germline, CDR1 is MNHNS and CDR2 SASEGT. This CDR3 is 16 amino acids long. J lost 5 bases, V lost 2 bases, and 5 bases had no gene match.

The chain employs TRBV19 and TRBJ2-1; TRBD2 agrees at 7 bases. CDR1 LNHDA and CDR2 SQIVND come from the germline V gene (reference sequence). V gave up 4 bases and J gave up 4 bases; unmatched junction bases: 4. There are 14 residues in the CDR3. CDR3 sequence reads: CASSSPSGYNEQFF. As DNA, the CDR3 is TGTGCCAGTAGTAGTCCTAGCGGATACAATGAGCAGTTCTTC.

The chain has TRBV5-1 and TRBJ2-3; 12 positions agree with TRBD2. Germline CDR1 reads SGHRS; CDR2 reads YFSETQ. The CDR3 has 15 amino acids. The trim removed 7 bases at V and 6 bases at J, leaving 9 bases unmatched. The CDR3 DNA is TGCGCCAGCTCCCCCCTAGCGGGAGGGCCGGATACGCAGTATTTT. Translating it yields CASSPLAGGPDTQYF.

The genes are TRBV4-1 and TRBJ2-7; TRBD2 aligns across 11 bases. CDR1 is MGHRA, CDR2 YSYEKL, per germline. The CDR3 has 17 residues. V lost 2 bases and J lost 0; bases outside the gene matches: 6. The CDR3 DNA reads TGCGCCAGCAGCCAACCCGTAGCGGGAGGGAGCTCCTACGAGCAGTACTTC. This sequence encodes CASSQPVAGGSSYEQYF.

V is TRBV5-6 and J is TRBJ1-2; no clear D. Trimming pared 6 bases from V and 0 bases from J, leaving 15 bases between. The CDR3 length is 15 residues. The germline gives CDR1 SGHDT, CDR2 YYEEEE. The CDR3 reads CASIPTGFSNYGYTF. The CDR3 DNA follows: TGTGCCAGCATCCCTACCGGGTTCTCTAACTATGGCTACACCTTC.

The rearrangement links TRBV27 to TRBJ1-1; D is perhaps TRBD1 (6 bases). Germline CDR1 MNHEY, CDR2 SMNVEV (reference sequence). Trimming cost V 4 bases and J 10 bases, with 13 bases left between them. This CDR3 spans 12 amino acids. This chain's CDR3 is CASSSLRGGAFF. CDR3 bases: TGTGCCAGCAGTTCCCTCAGGGGCGGAGCTTTCTTT.

This clone has just a few counts. V usage is TRBV11-2 and J usage is TRBJ2-5; perhaps TRBD1 as D (6 bases). The CDR3 has 15 residues. V gave up 6 bases and J gave up 4 bases, with 18 bases separating them. Per germline, CDR1 SGHAT and CDR2 FQNNGV. The DNA for the CDR3 is TGTGCCAGCAGGAGACCGGGACATTCGGGAGAGACCCAGTACTTC. Translating gives CASRRPGHSGETQYF.

The chain joins TRBV3-1 (or the pseudogene TRBV3-2) to TRBJ2-3; 13 nucleotides align to TRBD2. CDR3 length: 16 amino acids. Germline CDR1 is LGHDT and CDR2 is YNNKEL (reference sequence). Unmatched junction bases numbered 4, after V lost 2 bases and J lost 5 bases. CDR3 coding DNA: TGTGCCAGCAGCCAACTTGGGACTAGCGGGGTAGATACGCAGTATTTT. Encoded protein: CASSQLGTSGVDTQYF.